The rows below give T cell receptor beta chains drawn from one sample of a study of T cell repertoires in cytomegalovirus infection. These receptors have no known antigen. TCRdb independently ran MiXCR on the reads; one entry per CDR3 protein. The table includes about 78,000 distinct CDR3 sequences, about 40% detected once. The sample consisted of CD8+ T cells from cultured PBMCs, taken from culture after CMV antigen stimulation. The receptors here all came from a human donor in good health (CMV status not recorded). Some clones in this sample may be carry-over from other donors' samples. Both conserved end residues are trimmed from each CDR3. Fields, in order: CDR3 length, J gene, V gene, CDR3 protein.

15 TRBJ2-5 TRBV11-2 ASSLEGDRGAQETQY
13 TRBJ2-5 TRBV6-5 ASSRGGGDQETQY
13 TRBJ1-5 TRBV19 ASSPPTSLIQPQH
11 TRBJ2-1 TRBV29-1 SVGRSSYNEQF
13 TRBJ2-5 TRBV4-2 ASSQGLPGIETQY
12 TRBJ2-3 TRBV5-1 ASSDPNTEYTQY
13 TRBJ2-1 TRBV20-1 SAPGLAGVYNEQF
14 TRBJ2-1 TRBV5-4 ASSYLGGSTYNEQF
14 TRBJ2-4 TRBV7-9 ASSLATGGPKNIQY
13 TRBJ2-7 TRBV7-6 ASSLGQGYSYEQY
13 TRBJ1-5 TRBV20-1 SARRDRGGSQPQH
15 TRBJ2-2 TRBV27 ASSFLPTSGDTGELF
17 TRBJ1-4 TRBV7-2 ASSPDRDRVEIGNEKLF
12 TRBJ2-7 TRBV24-1 ATSVGTGGGEQY
13 TRBJ1-6 TRBV4-3 ASSQEGQGLAPLH
13 TRBJ1-1 TRBV6-1 ASSEALGVSTEAF
14 TRBJ1-1 TRBV6-6 ASSSGQGYPDTEAF
14 TRBJ2-1 TRBV7-4 ASSSRDRGPYNEQF
15 TRBJ2-1 TRBV5-1 ASSQVPDTHTYNEQF
13 TRBJ1-1 TRBV12-3/TRBV12-4 ASSLPGTLNTEAF
12 TRBJ2-3 TRBV20-1 SARDRIWLDTQY
11 TRBJ2-1 TRBV7-8 ASSHGSYNEQF
14 TRBJ2-2 TRBV3-1 ASSQGPGLDTGELF
12 TRBJ1-4 TRBV15 ATSRVASNEKLF
14 TRBJ2-7 TRBV4-1 ASSQGVVGGSYEQY
16 TRBJ2-3 TRBV6-2/TRBV6-3 ASSYSGLAGGNTDTQY